These T cell receptor beta chains were read from a single sample in a study of identical twins. TCRdb recomputed calls from the 5' RACE reads with MiXCR, one row per CDR3 protein. Of some 900,000 distinct CDR3 sequences listed, roughly an eighth are singletons. These data were also reused for a study on yellow fever vaccine responses in identical twins.

The sample comprised PBMCs. The receptors originated from a woman under 30 in good health. CDR3s include the opening cysteine and the closing phenylalanine or tryptophan. The D gene is left open where the match is weak. Clone size is not always given. Where it is, it says once, few, many or a class for expanded clones.

size,J,V,D,CDR3,DNA
few,TRBJ2-1,TRBV12-3/TRBV12-4,-,CASSFLGPSNEQFF,TGTGCCAGCAGTTTCCTCGGACCATCCAATGAGCAGTTCTTC
-,TRBJ2-1,TRBV2,-,CASYDEQFF,TGTGCCAGCTATGATGAGCAGTTCTTC
-,TRBJ2-1,TRBV2,-,CASSEDPIPSYNEQFF,TGTGCCAGCAGTGAAGATCCTATACCCTCCTACAATGAGCAGTTCTTC
-,TRBJ2-3,TRBV28,-,CASSLSGTPDTQYF,TGTGCCAGCAGTTTATCGGGCACTCCAGATACGCAGTATTTT
-,TRBJ2-5,TRBV28,TRBD2,CASSFGLGPSETQYF,TGTGCCAGCAGTTTCGGACTAGGACCTTCAGAGACCCAGTACTTC
-,TRBJ2-5,TRBV20-1,TRBD2,CSARAGTIQETQYF,TGCAGTGCTAGAGCCGGGACTATACAAGAGACCCAGTACTTC
-,TRBJ1-5,TRBV5-1,-,CASSLGGTGINQPQHF,TGCGCCAGCAGCTTGGGAGGTACAGGTATCAATCAGCCCCAGCATTTT
-,TRBJ2-4,TRBV19,-,CARVYYNSSRDIQYF,TGTGCCCGAGTATACTACAACTCGTCGAGGGACATTCAGTACTTC
-,TRBJ1-4,TRBV12-3/TRBV12-4,-,CASSGGVLVRSEKLFF,TGTGCCAGCAGCGGGGGGGTCCTAGTCCGGAGTGAAAAACTGTTTTTT
-,TRBJ1-1,TRBV28,-,CASNARLPGLGAFF,TGTGCCAGCAACGCTCGTCTCCCGGGGCTGGGAGCTTTCTTT
few,TRBJ2-5,TRBV5-1,-,CASSLRSGDQETQYF,TGCGCCAGCAGTTTGAGATCCGGGGATCAAGAGACCCAGTACTTC
many,TRBJ2-3,TRBV29-1,TRBD2,CSVPAGTSGRARGQYF,TGCAGCGTTCCAGCCGGGACTAGCGGGAGGGCCCGGGGGCAGTATTTT
few,TRBJ1-1,TRBV28,-,CASSSPTGLGSTEAFF,TGTGCCAGCAGTTCGCCAACAGGGCTCGGATCCACTGAAGCTTTCTTT
few,TRBJ1-2,TRBV4-1,-,CASSQDPGPGEGYTF,TGCGCCAGCAGCCAAGATCCAGGGCCAGGGGAAGGCTACACCTTC
-,TRBJ2-2,TRBV14,TRBD2,CASSPYSGRVTGELFF,TGTGCCAGCAGCCCTTATAGCGGGAGGGTCACCGGGGAGCTGTTTTTT
many,TRBJ2-1,TRBV5-4,-,CASSLEGLYEQFF,TGTGCCAGCAGCTTGGAGGGATTATATGAGCAGTTCTTC
-,TRBJ1-5,TRBV12-3/TRBV12-4,-,CASTSLYRDDGWSNQPQHF,TGTGCCAGCACCTCTCTTTACCGGGACGACGGTTGGAGCAATCAGCCCCAGCATTTT
few,TRBJ2-1,TRBV20-1,-,CSADRTANNEQFF,TGCAGTGCTGACAGGACAGCTAACAATGAGCAGTTCTTC
few,TRBJ2-5,TRBV3-1,TRBD1,CASSQEGAQWTGTSGETQYF,TGTGCCAGCAGCCAAGAGGGAGCTCAGTGGACAGGCACCTCGGGGGAGACCCAGTACTTC
many,TRBJ1-1,TRBV5-6,-,CASSRGATEAFF,TGTGCCAGCAGTAGGGGAGCCACTGAAGCTTTCTTT
-,TRBJ1-5,TRBV28,TRBD1,CASSSRGGHQPQHF,TGTGCCAGCAGTTCCAGGGGGGGACATCAGCCCCAGCATTTT
-,TRBJ2-5,TRBV18,-,CASTLDRWETQYF,TGTGCCAGCACCCTGGACAGATGGGAGACCCAGTACTTC
-,TRBJ1-5,TRBV12-3/TRBV12-4,TRBD1,CASSLWDRVQPQHF,TGTGCCAGCAGTTTATGGGACAGGGTTCAGCCCCAGCATTTT
-,TRBJ1-2,TRBV7-9,-,CASSKRGETNYGYTF,TGTGCCAGCAGCAAACGGGGAGAGACTAACTATGGCTACACCTTC
few,TRBJ1-5,TRBV6-1,-,CASSEPRLVPQHF,TGTGCCAGCAGTGAACCCCGCCTCGTGCCCCAGCATTTT